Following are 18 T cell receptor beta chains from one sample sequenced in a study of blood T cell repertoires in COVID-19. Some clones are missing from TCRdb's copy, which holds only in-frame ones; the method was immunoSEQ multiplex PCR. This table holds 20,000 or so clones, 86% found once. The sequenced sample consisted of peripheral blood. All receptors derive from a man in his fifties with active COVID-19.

CDR3 residues: CASSLVSANEQYF. CDR3 coding DNA: TGTGCCAGCAGCCTAGTTTCCGCTAACGAGCAGTACTTC. V and J are TRBV6-2 or TRBV6-3 and TRBJ2-7; D ambiguous. Looked up from germline, CDR1 is MNHEY and CDR2 is SVGEGT. Trimming took 6 bases from V and 5 from J, leaving 14 bases between them. The length of the CDR3 is 13 residues.

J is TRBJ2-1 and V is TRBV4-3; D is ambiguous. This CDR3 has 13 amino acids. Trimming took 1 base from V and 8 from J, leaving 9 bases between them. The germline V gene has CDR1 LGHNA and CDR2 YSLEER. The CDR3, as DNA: TGCGCCAGCAGCCAAGTGTACTTCGATGAGCAGTTCTTC. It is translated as CASSQVYFDEQFF.

The CDR3 coding sequence is TGTGCCAGTAGTATAACGGTCAACACCGGGGAGCTGTTTTTT. Translated: CASSITVNTGELFF. The chain links TRBV19 to TRBJ2-2; D ambiguous. V shed 2 bases and J shed 2 bases, with 6 bases lying between them. The CDR3 has 14 residues. The germline V gene has CDR1 LNHDA and CDR2 SQIVND (reference sequence).

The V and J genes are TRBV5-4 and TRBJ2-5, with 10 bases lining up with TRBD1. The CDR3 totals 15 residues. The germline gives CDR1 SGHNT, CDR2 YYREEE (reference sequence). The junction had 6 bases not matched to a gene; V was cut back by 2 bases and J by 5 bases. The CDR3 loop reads CASSFYWGQGETQYF. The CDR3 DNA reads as TGTGCCAGCAGCTTTTATTGGGGACAGGGGGAGACCCAGTACTTC.

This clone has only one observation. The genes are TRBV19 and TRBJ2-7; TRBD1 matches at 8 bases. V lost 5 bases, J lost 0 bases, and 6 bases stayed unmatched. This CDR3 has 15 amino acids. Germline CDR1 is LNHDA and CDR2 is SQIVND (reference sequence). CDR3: CASSPGTGVSYEQYF. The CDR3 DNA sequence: TGTGCCAGTAGTCCTGGGACAGGCGTCTCCTACGAGCAGTACTTC.

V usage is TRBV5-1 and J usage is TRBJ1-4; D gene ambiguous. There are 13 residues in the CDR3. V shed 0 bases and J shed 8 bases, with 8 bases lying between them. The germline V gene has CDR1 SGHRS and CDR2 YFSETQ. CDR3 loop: CASSLGSGEKLFF. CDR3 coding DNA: TGCGCCAGCAGCTTGGGGAGCGGGGAAAAACTGTTTTTT.

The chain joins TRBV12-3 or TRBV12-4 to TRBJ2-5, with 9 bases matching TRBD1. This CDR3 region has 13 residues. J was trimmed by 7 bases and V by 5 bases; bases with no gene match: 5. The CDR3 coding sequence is TGTGCCAGCAGTATGACAGGGGGGGGGACCCAGTACTTC. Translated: CASSMTGGGTQYF.

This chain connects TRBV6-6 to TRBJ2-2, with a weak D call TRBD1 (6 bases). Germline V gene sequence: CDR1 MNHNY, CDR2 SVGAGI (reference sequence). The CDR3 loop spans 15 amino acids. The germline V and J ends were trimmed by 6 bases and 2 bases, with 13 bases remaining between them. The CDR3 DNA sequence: TGTGCCAGCAGGTTCCTCGGGACAAACACCGGGGAGCTGTTTTTT. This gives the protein CASRFLGTNTGELFF.

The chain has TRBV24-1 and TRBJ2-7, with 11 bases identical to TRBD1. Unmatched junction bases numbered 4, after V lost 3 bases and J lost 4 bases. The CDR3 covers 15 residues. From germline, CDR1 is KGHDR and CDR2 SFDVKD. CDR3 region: CATSDGGQGGYEQYF. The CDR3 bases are TGTGCCACCAGTGATGGGGGACAGGGGGGGTACGAGCAGTACTTC.

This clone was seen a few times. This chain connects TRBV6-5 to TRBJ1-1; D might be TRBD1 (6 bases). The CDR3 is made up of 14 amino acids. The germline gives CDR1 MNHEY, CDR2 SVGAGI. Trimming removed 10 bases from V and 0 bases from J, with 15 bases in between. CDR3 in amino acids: CATRSQGLNTEAFF. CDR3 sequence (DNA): TGTGCCACCCGTTCGCAGGGGTTGAACACTGAAGCTTTCTTT.

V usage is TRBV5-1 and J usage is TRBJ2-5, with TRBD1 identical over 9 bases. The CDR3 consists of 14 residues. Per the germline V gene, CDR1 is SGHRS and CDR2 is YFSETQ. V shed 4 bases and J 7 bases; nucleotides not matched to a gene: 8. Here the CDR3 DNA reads TGCGCCAGCAGCCAGGGACAGGGCGTCGGGACCCAGTACTTC. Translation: CASSQGQGVGTQYF.

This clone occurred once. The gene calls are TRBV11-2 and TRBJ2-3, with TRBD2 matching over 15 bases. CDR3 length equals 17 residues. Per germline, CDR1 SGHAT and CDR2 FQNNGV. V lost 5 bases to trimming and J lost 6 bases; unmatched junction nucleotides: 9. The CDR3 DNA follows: TGTGCCAGCAGCCCGCGACCGGGACTAGCGGGGGGTGATACGCAGTATTTT. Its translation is CASSPRPGLAGGDTQYF.

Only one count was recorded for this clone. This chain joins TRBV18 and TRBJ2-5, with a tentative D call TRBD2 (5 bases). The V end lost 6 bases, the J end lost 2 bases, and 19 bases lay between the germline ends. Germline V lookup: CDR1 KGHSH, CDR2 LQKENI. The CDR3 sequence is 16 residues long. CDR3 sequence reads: CASSFSSSRGQETQYF. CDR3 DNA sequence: TGTGCCAGCTCTTTCTCGTCCAGCCGCGGGCAAGAGACCCAGTACTTC.

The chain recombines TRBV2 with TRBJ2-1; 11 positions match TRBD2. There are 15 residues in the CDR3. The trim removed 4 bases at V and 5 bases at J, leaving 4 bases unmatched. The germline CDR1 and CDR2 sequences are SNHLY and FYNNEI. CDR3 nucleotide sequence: TGTGCCAGCAGTGCCTCTAGCGGGGGGAACAATGAGCAGTTCTTC. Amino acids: CASSASSGGNNEQFF. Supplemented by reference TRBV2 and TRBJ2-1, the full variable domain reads EPEVTQTPSHQVTQMGQEVILRCVPISNHLYFYWYRQILGQKVEFLVSFYNNEISEKSEIFDDQFSVERPDGSNFTLKIRSTKLEDSAMYFCASSASSGGNNEQFFGPGTRLTVL.

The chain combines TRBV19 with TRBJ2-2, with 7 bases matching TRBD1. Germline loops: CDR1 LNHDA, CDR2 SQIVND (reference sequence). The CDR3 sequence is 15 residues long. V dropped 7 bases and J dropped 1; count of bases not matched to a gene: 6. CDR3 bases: TGTGCCAGTACCCCGGGACAGAAGAACACCGGGGAGCTGTTTTTT. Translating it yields CASTPGQKNTGELFF.

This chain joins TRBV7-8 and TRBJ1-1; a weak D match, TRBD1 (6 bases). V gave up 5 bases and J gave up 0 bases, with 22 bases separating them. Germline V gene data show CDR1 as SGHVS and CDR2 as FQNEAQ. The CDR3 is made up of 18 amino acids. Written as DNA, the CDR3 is TGTGCCAGCAGCCGTAACCTAGGGGACATCCCTATGAACACTGAAGCTTTCTTT. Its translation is CASSRNLGDIPMNTEAFF.

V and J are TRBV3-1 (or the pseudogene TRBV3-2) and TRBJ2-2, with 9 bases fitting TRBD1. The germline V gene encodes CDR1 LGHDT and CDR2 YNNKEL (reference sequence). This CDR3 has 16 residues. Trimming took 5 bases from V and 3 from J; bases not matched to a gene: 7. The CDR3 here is CASSYFDRGDTGELFF. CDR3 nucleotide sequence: TGTGCCAGCAGCTACTTCGACAGGGGGGACACCGGGGAGCTGTTTTTT.

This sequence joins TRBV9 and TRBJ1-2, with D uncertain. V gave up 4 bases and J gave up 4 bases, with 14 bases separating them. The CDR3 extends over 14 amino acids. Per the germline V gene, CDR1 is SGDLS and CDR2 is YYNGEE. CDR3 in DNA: TGTGCCAGCAGCCCGTCCGGGGAACGCTATGGCTACACCTTC. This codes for CASSPSGERYGYTF.